Given below is one TCR beta chain in context. Its antigen remains undetermined. It has no much larger one-base neighbor in the sample; base qualities were not kept. In the prospective study, participants were roughly 18 to 89 years old, resided in 24 geographic areas of the United States, and were enrolled through a virtual design. In the prospective study, participants were assigned to cohorts based on the clinical history participants reported in a screening survey and a study questionnaire. For ImmuneRACE Cohort 3, a participant was defined as recovered based on two consecutive negative NP/OP PCR tests, clearance by a healthcare professional, or resolution of symptoms. In the prospective study, whole blood, serum and a nasopharyngeal or oropharyngeal swab were collected from each participant by mobile phlebotomists. Participants in the prospective study had the option to provide additional blood draws and questionnaires over a roughly two-month period. Blood samples from the prospective study were shipped frozen or at room temperature prior to DNA extraction.

This entry belongs to a study of blood T cell repertoires in COVID-19 (TCRdb year 2020). Study-wide context: Collaborator samples came from the United States, Italy and Spain and covered acute and convalescent phases of COVID-19. The prospective study material was composed of cDNA or gDNA derived from T cells, B-cell-depleted T cells, or PBMCs. The dataset comprised deeply sampled blood TCRbeta repertoires from subjects exposed to, actively infected with, or recovered from COVID-19. A freely available public database, intended as a resource for researchers studying the immune response to SARS-CoV-2, is where the repertoires were released. Samples came from the ongoing ImmuneRACE study (first 160 participants) plus 1,254 subjects from 6 global collaborators. A de-identified subject ID, COVID-19 status, age in years and sex were almost always included in the sample metadata. HLA class I and class II types, where available, came from metadata supplied by the sample provider rather than from assay-based typing.

From the cysteine through the phenylalanine, the CDR3 covers 17 amino acids. CDR3 DNA only is kept here, 51 bases in frame from base 1. Unmatched junction bases come to 8, with V trimmed by 0 bases and J by 4 bases. The CDR1 and CDR2 encoded by the germline V gene (reference sequence) are SGHNT and YYREEE. TCRbeta CDR3 regions were amplified from genomic DNA by means of the immunoSEQ Assay, a bias-controlled multiplex PCR. Turning to the authors' computational methods: Within the assay, amplification of reference gene primers was used to estimate how many nucleated cells each sample contained. To quantify the absolute abundance of each unique TCRbeta CDR3 rearrangement, sequence reads were collapsed and filtered. For each sample, productive Simpson clonality was calculated as the square root of Simpson's diversity index across productive rearrangements. TCRdb carries this immuneACCESS record with in-frame sequences only. Its versions omit some clonotypes, under half of them owing to an unresolved V gene in the studies checked, with the rest unexplained. The D gene and trimming were derived from the DNA, and the V and J assignments and clone size from that table. The sample data list approximately 300,000 clones, and around 87% of these were observed just once. The top ten clones comprise approximately 5.3% of the sample.

The paper's findings and limits, for the study overall: How much clinical and demographic metadata was included differed by source and by participant, and the metadata was provided uncurated.

This TCR was sampled from a young woman who had recovered from COVID-19. The sequenced sample consisted of PBMCs or T cells enriched from blood (not recorded which). The rearrangement combines TRBV5-4 with TRBJ1-2, and 11 junctional nucleotides match TRBD1. CDR3 protein: CASSLAAGTGGSYGYTF. The DNA reads as follows: TGTGCCAGCAGCTTGGCGGCCGGGACAGGGGGATCCTATGGCTACACCTTC.